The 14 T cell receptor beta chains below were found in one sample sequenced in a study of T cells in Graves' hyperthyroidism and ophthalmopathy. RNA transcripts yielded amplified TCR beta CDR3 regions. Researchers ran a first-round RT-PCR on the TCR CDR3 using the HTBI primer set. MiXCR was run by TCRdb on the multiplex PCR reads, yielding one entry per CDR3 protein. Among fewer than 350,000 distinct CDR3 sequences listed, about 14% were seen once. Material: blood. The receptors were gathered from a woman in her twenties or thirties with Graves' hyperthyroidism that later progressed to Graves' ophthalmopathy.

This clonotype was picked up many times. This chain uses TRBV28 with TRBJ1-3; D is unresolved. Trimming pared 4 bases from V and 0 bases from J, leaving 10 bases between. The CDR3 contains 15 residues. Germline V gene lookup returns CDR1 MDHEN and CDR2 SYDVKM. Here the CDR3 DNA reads TGTGCCAGCAGTTCCCCAGGTGTCTCTGGAAACACCATATATTTT. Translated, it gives CASSSPGVSGNTIYF. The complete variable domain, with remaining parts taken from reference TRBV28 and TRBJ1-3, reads DVKVTQSSRYLVKRTGEKVFLECVQDMDHENMFWYRQDPGLGLRLIYFSYDVKMKEKGDIPEGYSVSREKKERFSLILESASTNQTSMYLCASSSPGVSGNTIYFGEGSWLTVV.

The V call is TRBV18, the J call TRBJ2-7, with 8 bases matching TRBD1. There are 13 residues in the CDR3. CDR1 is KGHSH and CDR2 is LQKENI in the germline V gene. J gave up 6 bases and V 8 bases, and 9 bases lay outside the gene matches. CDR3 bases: TGTGCCAGCAGCTCTATGACAGGGGTCGAGCAGTACTTC. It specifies CASSSMTGVEQYF.

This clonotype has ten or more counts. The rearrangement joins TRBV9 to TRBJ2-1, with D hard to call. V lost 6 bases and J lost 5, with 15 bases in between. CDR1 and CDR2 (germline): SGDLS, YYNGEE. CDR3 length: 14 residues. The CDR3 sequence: CASNSLDPDNEQFF. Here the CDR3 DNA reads TGTGCCAGCAACTCCTTGGACCCAGACAATGAGCAGTTCTTC.

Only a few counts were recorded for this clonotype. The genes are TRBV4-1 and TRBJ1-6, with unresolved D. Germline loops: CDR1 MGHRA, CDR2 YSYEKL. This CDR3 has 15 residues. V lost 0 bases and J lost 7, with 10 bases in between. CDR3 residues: CASSQESTLNSPLHF. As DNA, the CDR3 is TGCGCCAGCAGCCAAGAATCGACACTAAATTCACCCCTCCACTTT.

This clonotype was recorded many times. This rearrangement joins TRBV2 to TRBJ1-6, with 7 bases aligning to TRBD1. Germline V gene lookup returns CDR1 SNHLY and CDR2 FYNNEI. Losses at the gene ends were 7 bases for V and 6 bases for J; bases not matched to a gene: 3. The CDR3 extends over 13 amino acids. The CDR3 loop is CASKDRANSPLHF. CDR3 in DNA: TGTGCCAGCAAAGACAGGGCTAATTCACCCCTCCACTTT.

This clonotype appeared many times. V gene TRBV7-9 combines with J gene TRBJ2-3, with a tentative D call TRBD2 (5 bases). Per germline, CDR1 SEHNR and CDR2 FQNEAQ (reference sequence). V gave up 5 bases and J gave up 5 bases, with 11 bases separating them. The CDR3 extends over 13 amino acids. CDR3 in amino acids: CASSATRGDTQYF. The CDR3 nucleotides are TGTGCCAGCAGCGCCACCCGGGGAGATACGCAGTATTTT.

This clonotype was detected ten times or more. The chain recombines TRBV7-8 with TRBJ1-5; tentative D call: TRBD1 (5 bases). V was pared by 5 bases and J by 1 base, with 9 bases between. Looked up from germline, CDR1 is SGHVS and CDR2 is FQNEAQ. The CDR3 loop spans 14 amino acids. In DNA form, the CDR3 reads TGTGCCAGCAGCCCCGACAGCAGCAATCAGCCCCAGCATTTT. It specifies CASSPDSSNQPQHF.

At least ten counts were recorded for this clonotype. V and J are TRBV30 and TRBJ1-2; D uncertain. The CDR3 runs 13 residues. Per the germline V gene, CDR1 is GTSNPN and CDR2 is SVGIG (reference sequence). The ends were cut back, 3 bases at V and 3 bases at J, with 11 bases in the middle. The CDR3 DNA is TGTGCCTGGAGCGTCGGCGGCGACTATGGCTACACCTTC. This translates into CAWSVGGDYGYTF.

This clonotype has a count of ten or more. CDR3 in amino acids: CASSSPRQREGPETQYF. CDR3 DNA: TGTGCCAGCAGTTCGCCTCGCCAGCGGGAGGGCCCAGAGACCCAGTACTTC. This chain connects TRBV6-2 or TRBV6-3 to TRBJ2-5; 10 nucleotides line up with TRBD2. Unmatched junction bases numbered 12, after V lost 4 bases and J lost 4 bases. CDR1 and CDR2 (germline): MNHEY, SVGEGT. This CDR3 has 17 residues.

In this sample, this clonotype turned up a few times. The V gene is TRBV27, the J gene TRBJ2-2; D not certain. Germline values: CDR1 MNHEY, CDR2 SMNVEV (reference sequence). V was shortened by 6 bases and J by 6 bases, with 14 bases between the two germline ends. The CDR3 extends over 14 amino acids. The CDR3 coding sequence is TGTGCCAGCAGCGACTCCCATGGTTCCGGGGAGCTGTTTTTT. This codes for CASSDSHGSGELFF.

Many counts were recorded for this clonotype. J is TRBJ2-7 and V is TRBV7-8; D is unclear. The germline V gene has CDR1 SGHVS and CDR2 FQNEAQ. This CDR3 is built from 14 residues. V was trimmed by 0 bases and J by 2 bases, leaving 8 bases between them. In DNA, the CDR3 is TGTGCCAGCAGCTTAGCGCACAAGACCTACGAGCAGTACTTC. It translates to CASSLAHKTYEQYF.

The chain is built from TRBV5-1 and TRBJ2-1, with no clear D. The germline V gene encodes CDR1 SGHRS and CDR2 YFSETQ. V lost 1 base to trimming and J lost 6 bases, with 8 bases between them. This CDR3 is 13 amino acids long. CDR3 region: CASSLWAVNEQFF. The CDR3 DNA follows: TGCGCCAGCAGCTTGTGGGCAGTCAATGAGCAGTTCTTC.

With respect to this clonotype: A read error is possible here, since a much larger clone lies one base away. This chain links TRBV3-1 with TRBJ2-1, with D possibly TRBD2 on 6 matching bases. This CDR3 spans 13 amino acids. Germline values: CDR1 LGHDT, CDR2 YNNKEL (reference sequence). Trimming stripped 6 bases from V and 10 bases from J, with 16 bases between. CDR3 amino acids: CASSRDREFEQFF. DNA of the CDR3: TGTGCCAGCAGTAGGGATCGGGAGTTCGAGCAGTTCTTC.

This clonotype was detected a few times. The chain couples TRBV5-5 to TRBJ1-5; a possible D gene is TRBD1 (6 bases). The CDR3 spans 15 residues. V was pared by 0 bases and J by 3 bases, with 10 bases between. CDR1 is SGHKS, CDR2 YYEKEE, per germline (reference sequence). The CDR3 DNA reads TGTGCCAGCAGCTTGGTAGGACAGAACAATCAGCCCCAGCATTTT. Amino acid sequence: CASSLVGQNNQPQHF.